This passage covers 26 T cell receptor beta chains from one sample sequenced in a study of metastatic and nonmetastatic thyroid tumors. Ahead of thyroid surgery, no patient had received treatment of any kind. TCRdb called clones again from the PCR reads with MiXCR. The table shows about 50,000 clones, with 20% occurring only once. The sample consisted of blood. These receptors came from a female donor with papillary thyroid cancer or a benign thyroid nodule (not recorded which). Some clones in this sample may be carry-over from other donors' samples.

This clone was observed a handful of times. A clone one base away is much larger, so this may be a read error. V and J are TRBV10-2 and TRBJ2-2; D remains unclear. Looked up from germline, CDR1 is WSHSY and CDR2 is SAAADI. CDR3 length: 15 residues. The ends were cut back, 0 bases at V and 5 bases at J, with 10 bases in the middle. This chain's CDR3 is CASSESGRVTGELFF. CDR3 nucleotides: TGCGCCAGCAGTGAGTCAGGCAGAGTAACCGGGGAGCTGTTTTTT.

This clone has at least ten counts. This chain joins TRBV5-1 and TRBJ2-3; weak D call: TRBD1 (6 bases). This CDR3 is built from 16 residues. The V gene lost 0 bases and the J gene lost 3 bases, with 14 bases spanning the gap. Per the germline V gene, CDR1 is SGHRS and CDR2 is YFSETQ. The DNA for the CDR3 is TGCGCCAGCAGCTTGGCCTTAGGCAGGGGAACAGATACGCAGTATTTT. It encodes CASSLALGRGTDTQYF.

This clone showed up many times. This chain links TRBV28 with TRBJ2-7; perhaps TRBD2 as D (7 bases). The germline gives CDR1 MDHEN, CDR2 SYDVKM. The V and J ends lost 6 bases and 6 bases respectively, with 18 bases between them. The CDR3 length is 14 residues. The CDR3 sequence is CASSPTGGQVEQYF. Written as DNA, the CDR3 is TGTGCCAGCAGCCCCACCGGGGGGCAGGTCGAGCAGTACTTC. The full variable domain, its missing parts supplied by reference TRBV28 and TRBJ2-7, is DVKVTQSSRYLVKRTGEKVFLECVQDMDHENMFWYRQDPGLGLRLIYFSYDVKMKEKGDIPEGYSVSREKKERFSLILESASTNQTSMYLCASSPTGGQVEQYFGPGTRLTVT.

This clone was observed many times. The CDR3 loop reads CASRRTGGLYGYTF. The CDR3, as DNA: TGTGCCAGCAGAAGGACAGGGGGCCTCTATGGCTACACCTTC. The genes are TRBV12-3 or TRBV12-4 and TRBJ1-2, with 11 bases matching TRBD1. V lost 6 bases, J lost 4 bases, and 4 bases stayed unmatched. The CDR3 extends over 14 amino acids.

Many counts were recorded for this clone. Since a much larger clone is just one base distant, this may be a read error. At the DNA level, this CDR3 is encoded by other sequences in the same sample as well. The gene calls are TRBV30 and TRBJ1-1; D gene ambiguous. The germline gives CDR1 GTSNPN, CDR2 SVGIG (reference sequence). With 4 bases removed from V and 5 bases from J, the gap between germline ends came to 14 bases. This CDR3 is 13 amino acids long. CDR3 in DNA: TGTGCCTGGACAGGTCTCGGAGGGACTGAAGCTTTCTTT. The encoded protein is CAWTGLGGTEAFF.

This clone was observed many times. The rearrangement joins TRBV14 to TRBJ2-3; 10 bases fit TRBD2. The CDR3 runs to 15 residues. Germline trimming cut 4 bases from V and 8 bases from J; bases unmatched to any gene: 9. The germline V gene has CDR1 SGHDN and CDR2 FVKESK. The CDR3 is CASSPIAGGAGTQYF. In nucleotides, the CDR3 is TGTGCCAGCAGCCCGATAGCGGGAGGAGCCGGTACGCAGTATTTT.

This clone came up many times. The rearrangement joins TRBV25-1 to TRBJ2-1; TRBD2 matches 12 bases. The CDR3 covers 15 residues. The V gene's germline CDR1 is MGHDK and CDR2 SYGVNS. V lost 10 bases and J lost 6; bases outside the gene matches: 10. The CDR3 sequence: CATSAGTSGFNEQFF. DNA of the CDR3: TGTGCCACCTCTGCCGGGACTAGCGGGTTCAATGAGCAGTTCTTC.

This clone was seen only a few times. The final CDR3 position lacks the conserved phenylalanine or tryptophan, pointing to a likely read error. The chain combines TRBV24-1 with TRBJ2-7; D not resolved. This CDR3 has 13 residues. V dropped 2 bases and J dropped 9 bases, with 13 bases sitting between them. The germline CDR1 and CDR2 sequences are KGHDR and SFDVKD. This CDR3 is CATSDSGGIRQYL. For the CDR3, the DNA is TGTGCCACCAGTGATTCGGGCGGTATCCGGCAGTACCTC.

The rearrangement uses TRBV20-1 and TRBJ2-1; 12 nucleotides align to TRBD1. CDR3 length: 14 residues. From germline, CDR1 is DFQATT and CDR2 SNEGSKA (reference sequence). V dropped 1 base and J dropped 7; count of bases not matched to a gene: 2. CDR3 sequence reads: CSARGDRGRNEQFF. The CDR3 bases are TGCAGTGCTAGAGGGGACAGGGGGCGAAATGAGCAGTTCTTC.

Ten or more counts support this clone. The chain combines TRBV4-1 with TRBJ2-1; no reliable D call. V was clipped by 0 bases and J by 0 bases, with 12 bases between them. This CDR3 is built from 17 residues. CDR1 MGHRA and CDR2 YSYEKL come from the germline V gene. The CDR3 DNA sequence: TGCGCCAGCAGCCAAGAAGGTGTCTATACCTCCTACAATGAGCAGTTCTTC. It specifies CASSQEGVYTSYNEQFF.

This clone was detected many times. The V gene is TRBV12-3 or TRBV12-4, the J gene TRBJ2-2, with 7 bases that match TRBD1. Germline trimming cut 3 bases from V and 2 bases from J; bases unmatched to any gene: 3. The CDR3 consists of 15 residues. The CDR3 spells CASSLRQGNTGELFF. In DNA, the CDR3 is TGTGCCAGCAGTTTGCGACAGGGAAACACCGGGGAGCTGTTTTTT.

This clone was seen at least ten times. The chain has TRBV5-1 and TRBJ2-5, with 8 bases matching TRBD2. Germline CDR1 reads SGHRS; CDR2 reads YFSETQ. Trimming removed 0 bases from V and 3 bases from J; junction bases left unmatched: 7. This CDR3 comprises 16 residues. The CDR3 DNA is TGCGCCAGCAGCTTGGGGCCCAGCGGGAGTGAAGAGACCCAGTACTTC. Translating it yields CASSLGPSGSEETQYF.

This clone was counted ten times or more. This sequence joins TRBV15 and TRBJ1-2; the D gene is possibly TRBD1 (5 bases). Germline loops: CDR1 LNHNV, CDR2 YYDKDF (reference sequence). The CDR3 length is 14 residues. Trimming removed 4 bases at V and 6 bases at J, with 15 bases between. The CDR3, as DNA: TGTGCCACCAGCATCCCCGGGACTTCCAATGGCTACACCTTC. It is translated as CATSIPGTSNGYTF.

This clone was observed many times. This sequence joins TRBV5-1 and TRBJ2-7; D gene uncertain. Germline V lookup: CDR1 SGHRS, CDR2 YFSETQ. The CDR3 loop spans 13 amino acids. Trimming took off 0 bases at V and 3 bases at J, with 7 bases between the two ends. In DNA form, the CDR3 reads TGCGCCAGCAGCTTGGACGAGCTCTACGAGCAGTACTTC. Protein sequence: CASSLDELYEQYF.

This clone was seen repeatedly, ten times or more. The chain couples TRBV20-1 to TRBJ2-1, with TRBD2 matching 10 bases. This CDR3 comprises 14 residues. The germline CDR1 and CDR2 sequences are DFQATT and SNEGSKA (reference sequence). CDR3 protein: CSASRLAGDNEQFF. CDR3 DNA: TGCAGCGCCTCCCGACTAGCGGGTGACAATGAGCAGTTCTTC.

This clone appeared many times. CDR3 loop: CASSLGDFGYNGYTF. CDR3 sequence (DNA): TGCGCCAGCAGCTTGGGGGACTTCGGATATAATGGCTACACCTTC. The rearrangement joins TRBV5-1 to TRBJ1-2, with D maybe TRBD1 (5 bases). Germline CDR1 SGHRS, CDR2 YFSETQ. Deletions cut 0 bases from V and 6 bases from J, with 15 bases between. This CDR3 contains 15 residues.

There are many counts of this clone. V usage is TRBV11-2 and J usage is TRBJ2-7; 8 bases are a match to TRBD1. Germline V gives CDR1 SGHAT, CDR2 FQNNGV. V shed 7 bases and J 5 bases; nucleotides not matched to a gene: 16. The CDR3 is made up of 16 amino acids. As DNA, the CDR3 is TGTGCCAGCACCCTAGGAATTGGCAGGGGGCAGAACGAGCAGTACTTC. Amino acids: CASTLGIGRGQNEQYF.

Many counts were recorded for this clone. The rearrangement links TRBV10-2 to TRBJ2-5; 9 nucleotides line up with TRBD1. The CDR3 contains 14 residues. CDR1 is WSHSY and CDR2 is SAAADI in the germline V gene. The J segment lost 4 bases and the V segment lost 5 bases, leaving 5 bases of the junction unmatched. The CDR3 protein is CASSLQGAGETQYF. CDR3 in DNA: TGCGCCAGCAGTCTACAGGGGGCGGGAGAGACCCAGTACTTC.

This clone was picked up many times. The J gene is TRBJ1-1, the V gene TRBV5-4; 7 bases agree with TRBD1. The CDR3 spans 14 residues. Looked up from germline, CDR1 is SGHNT and CDR2 is YYREEE (reference sequence). Losses at the gene ends were 4 bases for V and 4 bases for J; bases not matched to a gene: 7. CDR3 DNA: TGTGCCAGCAGCGAGGACAGGTTGGGCACTGAAGCTTTCTTT. Translation gives CASSEDRLGTEAFF.

This clone was picked up a small number of times. The chain couples TRBV6-1 to TRBJ2-6; D is perhaps TRBD1 (5 bases). The CDR3 length is 12 residues. CDR1 and CDR2 from the germline V gene are MNHNS and SASEGT. Trimming shortened V by 11 bases and J by 8 bases, and 13 bases separated the two germline ends. The CDR3 DNA reads TGTGCCGCGCGCCCAGGGTCCAACGTCCTGACTTTC. Encoded protein: CAARPGSNVLTF.

There are a few counts of this clone. This sequence may be a read error, since a much larger clone differs from it by one base. The genes are TRBV6-1 and TRBJ1-5, with a tentative D call TRBD1 (6 bases). Per the germline V gene, CDR1 is MNHNS and CDR2 is SASEGT. V lost 3 bases and J 3 bases, leaving 12 bases between the germline ends. The CDR3 extends over 15 amino acids. As DNA, the CDR3 is TGTGCCAGCAGTGATTCTTCAGGGGACAATCAGCCCCAGCATTTT. Encoded protein: CASSDSSGDNQPQHF.

This clone was counted many times. V and J are TRBV27 and TRBJ2-3; tentative D call: TRBD2 (6 bases). Per germline, CDR1 MNHEY and CDR2 SMNVEV (reference sequence). Between the trimmed V and J ends, which lost 6 bases and 2 bases, there was a span of 24 bases. This CDR3 spans 18 amino acids. CDR3 sequence (DNA): TGTGCCAGCAGCGACCGTCCTCCAGTGGGAGGCGCCACAGATACGCAGTATTTT. It yields the protein CASSDRPPVGGATDTQYF.

This chain uses TRBV28 with TRBJ2-1; no definite D call. Germline CDR1 MDHEN, CDR2 SYDVKM. V was shortened by 1 base and J by 4 bases, with 11 bases between the two germline ends. CDR3 length: 15 amino acids. The CDR3 DNA is TGTGCCAGCAGTTTATCCTTGGCAGGTTACAATGAGCAGTTCTTC. Protein product: CASSLSLAGYNEQFF.

Ten or more counts support this clone. The chain links TRBV20-1 to TRBJ1-2, with D hard to call. The germline gives CDR1 DFQATT, CDR2 SNEGSKA (reference sequence). V lost 6 bases and J lost 1, with 15 bases in between. This CDR3 is built from 14 residues. DNA for the CDR3: TGCAGTGCCAGTACTTGGACGGATAACTATGGCTACACCTTC. This encodes CSASTWTDNYGYTF.

The table lists this clone with many counts. The chain carries TRBV27 and TRBJ2-7; 8 positions agree with TRBD1. Trimming removed 6 bases from V and 5 bases from J; junction bases left unmatched: 6. CDR1 is MNHEY and CDR2 is SMNVEV in the germline V gene (reference sequence). The CDR3 covers 13 residues. The CDR3 here is CASRRTGFNEQYF. As DNA, the CDR3 is TGTGCCAGCAGAAGGACAGGGTTCAACGAGCAGTACTTC.

The rearrangement joins TRBV5-4 to TRBJ2-2, with 9 bases lining up with TRBD1. CDR1 is SGHNT, CDR2 YYREEE, per germline (reference sequence). V shed 4 bases, J shed 2 bases, and the junction held 6 bases outside the gene matches. The CDR3 loop spans 16 amino acids. CDR3 sequence reads: CASSRGQGRNTGELFF. The DNA for the CDR3 is TGTGCCAGCAGCAGGGGACAGGGCCGCAACACCGGGGAGCTGTTTTTT.